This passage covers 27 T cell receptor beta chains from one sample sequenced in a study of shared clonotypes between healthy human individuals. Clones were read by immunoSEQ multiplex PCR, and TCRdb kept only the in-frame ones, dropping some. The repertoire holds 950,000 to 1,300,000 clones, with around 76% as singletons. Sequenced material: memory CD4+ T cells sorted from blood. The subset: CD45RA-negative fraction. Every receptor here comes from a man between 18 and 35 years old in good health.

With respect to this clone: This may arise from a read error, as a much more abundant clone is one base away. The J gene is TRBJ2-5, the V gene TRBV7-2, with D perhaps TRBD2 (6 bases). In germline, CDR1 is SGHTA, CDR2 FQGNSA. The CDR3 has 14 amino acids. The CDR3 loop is CAGSPGSVKETQYF. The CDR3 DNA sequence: TGTGCCGGCAGCCCCGGGAGCGTTAAAGAGACCCAGTACTTC.

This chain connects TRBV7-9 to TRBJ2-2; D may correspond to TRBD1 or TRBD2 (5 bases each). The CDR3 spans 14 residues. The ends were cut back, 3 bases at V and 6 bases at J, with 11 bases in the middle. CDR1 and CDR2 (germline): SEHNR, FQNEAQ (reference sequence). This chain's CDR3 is CASSFTGTSGELFF. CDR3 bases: TGTGCCAGCAGCTTTACTGGGACCTCCGGGGAGCTGTTTTTT.

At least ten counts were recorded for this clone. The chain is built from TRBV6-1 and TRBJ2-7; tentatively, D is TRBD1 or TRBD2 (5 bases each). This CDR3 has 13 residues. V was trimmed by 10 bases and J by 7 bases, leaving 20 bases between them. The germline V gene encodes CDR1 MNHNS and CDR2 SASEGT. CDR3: CATRDPGPMEQYF. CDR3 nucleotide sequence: TGTGCCACCCGGGACCCAGGTCCGATGGAGCAGTACTTC.

The CDR3 protein is CASRIRDTEAFF. CDR3 nucleotide sequence: TGTGCCAGCAGAATACGGGACACTGAAGCTTTCTTT. The rearrangement links TRBV6-1 to TRBJ1-1, with D hard to call. V lost 6 bases, J lost 3 bases, and 8 bases lay in between. CDR3 length: 12 residues. In germline, CDR1 is MNHNS, CDR2 SASEGT.

The CDR3 loop is CASSLRGGSNTGELFF. The DNA for the CDR3 is TGTGCCAGCAGCTTAAGAGGCGGGAGTAATACCGGGGAGCTGTTTTTT. The chain is built from TRBV7-2 and TRBJ2-2; 7 nucleotides align to TRBD2. Germline V gives CDR1 SGHTA, CDR2 FQGNSA. The J segment lost 5 bases and the V segment lost 2 bases, leaving 8 bases of the junction unmatched. The CDR3 spans 16 residues. Full variable domain (missing parts from reference TRBV7-2 and TRBJ2-2): GAGVSQSPSNKVTEKGKDVELRCDPISGHTALYWYRQSLGQGLEFLIYFQGNSAPDKSGLPSDRFSAERTGGSVSTLTIQRTQQEDSAVYLCASSLRGGSNTGELFFGEGSRLTVL.

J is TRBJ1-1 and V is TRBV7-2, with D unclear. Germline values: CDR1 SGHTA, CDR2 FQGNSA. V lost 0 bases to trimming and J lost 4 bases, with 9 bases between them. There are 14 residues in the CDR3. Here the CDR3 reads CASSLAGTVTEAFF. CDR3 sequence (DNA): TGTGCCAGCAGCTTAGCAGGTACGGTCACTGAAGCTTTCTTT.

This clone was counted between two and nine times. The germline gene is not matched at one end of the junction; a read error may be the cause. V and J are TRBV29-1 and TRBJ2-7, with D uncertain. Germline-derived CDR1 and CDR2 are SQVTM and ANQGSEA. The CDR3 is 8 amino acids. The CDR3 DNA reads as TGCAGCGTTGACGGTGGTGGGTTC. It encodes CSVDGGGF.

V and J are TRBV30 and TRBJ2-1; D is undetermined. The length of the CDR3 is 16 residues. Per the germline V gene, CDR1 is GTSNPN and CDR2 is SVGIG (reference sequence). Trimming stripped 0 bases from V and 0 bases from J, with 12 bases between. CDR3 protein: CAWSVYRLSSYNEQFF. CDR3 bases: TGTGCCTGGAGTGTATACCGGTTAAGCTCCTACAATGAGCAGTTCTTC.

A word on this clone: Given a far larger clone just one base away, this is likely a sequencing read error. The CDR3, as DNA: TGTGCCAGCAGCTTGGGGAGCTCTGGGGCCAACGTCCTGACTTTC. It encodes CASSLGSSGANVLTF. The chain recombines TRBV9 with TRBJ2-6; tentative D call: TRBD2 (5 bases). The CDR3 totals 15 residues. Trimming stripped 4 bases from V and 0 bases from J, with 8 bases between. Looked up from germline, CDR1 is SGDLS and CDR2 is YYNGEE. The full variable domain, with the rest looked up from reference TRBV9 and TRBJ2-6, is DSGVTQTPKHLITATGQRVTLRCSPRSGDLSVYWYQQSLDQGLQFLIQYYNGEERAKGNILERFSAQQFPDLHSELNLSSLELGDSALYFCASSLGSSGANVLTFGAGSRLTVL.

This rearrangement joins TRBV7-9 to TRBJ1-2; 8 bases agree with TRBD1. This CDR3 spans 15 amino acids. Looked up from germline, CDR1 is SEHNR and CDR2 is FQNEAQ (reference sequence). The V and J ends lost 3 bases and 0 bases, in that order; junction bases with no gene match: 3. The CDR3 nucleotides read TGTGCCAGCAGCTTTTTACAGGGGGCTAACTATGGCTACACCTTC. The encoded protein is CASSFLQGANYGYTF. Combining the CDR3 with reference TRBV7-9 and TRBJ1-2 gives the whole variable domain DTGVSQNPRHKITKRGQNVTFRCDPISEHNRLYWYRQTLGQGPEFLTYFQNEAQLEKSRLLSDRFSAERPKGSFSTLEIQRTEQGDSAMYLCASSFLQGANYGYTFGSGTRLTVV.

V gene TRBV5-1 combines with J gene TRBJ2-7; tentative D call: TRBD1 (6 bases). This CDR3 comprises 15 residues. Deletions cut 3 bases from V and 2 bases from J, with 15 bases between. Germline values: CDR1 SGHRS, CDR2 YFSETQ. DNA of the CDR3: TGCGCCAGCAGCTCCCCGGGACACTTCGCCTACGAGCAGTACTTC. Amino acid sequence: CASSSPGHFAYEQYF.

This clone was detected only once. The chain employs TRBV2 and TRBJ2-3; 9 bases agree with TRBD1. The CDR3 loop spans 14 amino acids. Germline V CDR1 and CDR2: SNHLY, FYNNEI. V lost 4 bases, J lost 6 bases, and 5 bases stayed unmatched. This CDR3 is CASSVGQGPDTQYF. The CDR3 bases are TGTGCCAGCAGTGTGGGACAGGGCCCGGATACGCAGTATTTT.

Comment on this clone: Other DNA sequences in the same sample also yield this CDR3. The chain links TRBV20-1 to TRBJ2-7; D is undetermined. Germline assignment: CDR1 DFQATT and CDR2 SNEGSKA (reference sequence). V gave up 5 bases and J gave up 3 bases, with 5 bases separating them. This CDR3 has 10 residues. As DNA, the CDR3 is TGCAGTGCTCTAAACTACGAGCAGTACTTC. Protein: CSALNYEQYF.

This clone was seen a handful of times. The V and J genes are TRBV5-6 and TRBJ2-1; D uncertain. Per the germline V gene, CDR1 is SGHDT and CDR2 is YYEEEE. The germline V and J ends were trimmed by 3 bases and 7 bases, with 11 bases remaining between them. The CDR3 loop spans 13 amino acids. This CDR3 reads CASSSGPPNEQFF. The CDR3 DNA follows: TGTGCCAGCAGCTCTGGCCCCCCAAATGAGCAGTTCTTC.

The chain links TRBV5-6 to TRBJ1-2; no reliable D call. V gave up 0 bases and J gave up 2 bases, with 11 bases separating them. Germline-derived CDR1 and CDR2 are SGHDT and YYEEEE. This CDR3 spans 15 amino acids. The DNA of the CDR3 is TGTGCCAGCAGCTTGGTCCTAGAACTCAACTATGGCTACACCTTC. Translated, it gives CASSLVLELNYGYTF.

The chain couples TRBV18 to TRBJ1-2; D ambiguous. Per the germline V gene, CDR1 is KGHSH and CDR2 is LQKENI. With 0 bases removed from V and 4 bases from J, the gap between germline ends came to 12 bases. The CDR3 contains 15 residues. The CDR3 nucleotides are TGTGCCAGCTCACCACCGGAAAAGGGTGCCTATGGCTACACCTTC. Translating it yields CASSPPEKGAYGYTF.

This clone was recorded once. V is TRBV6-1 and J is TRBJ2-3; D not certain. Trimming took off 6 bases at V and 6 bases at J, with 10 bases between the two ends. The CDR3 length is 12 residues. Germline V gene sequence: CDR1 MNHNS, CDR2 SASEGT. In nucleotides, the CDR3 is TGTGCCAGCAGCGGAAGGCTGGATACGCAGTATTTT. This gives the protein CASSGRLDTQYF.

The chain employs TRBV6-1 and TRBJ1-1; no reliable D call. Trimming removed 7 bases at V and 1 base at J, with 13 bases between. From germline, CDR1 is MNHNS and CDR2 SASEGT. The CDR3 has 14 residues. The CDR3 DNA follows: TGTGCCAGCAAAATCGAGGGAGCGAACACTGAAGCTTTCTTT. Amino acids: CASKIEGANTEAFF.

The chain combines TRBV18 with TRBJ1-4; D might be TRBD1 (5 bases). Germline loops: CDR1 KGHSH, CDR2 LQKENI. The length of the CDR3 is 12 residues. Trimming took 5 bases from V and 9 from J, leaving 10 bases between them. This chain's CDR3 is CASSEEGQKLFF. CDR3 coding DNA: TGTGCCAGCTCAGAGGAGGGGCAAAAACTGTTTTTT.

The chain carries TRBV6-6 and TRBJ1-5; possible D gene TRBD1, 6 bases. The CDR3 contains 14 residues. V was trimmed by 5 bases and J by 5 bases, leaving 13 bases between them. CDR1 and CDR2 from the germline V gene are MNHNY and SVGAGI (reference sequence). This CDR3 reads CASSEGGQHQPQHF. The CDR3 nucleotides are TGTGCCAGCAGTGAGGGGGGCCAGCATCAGCCCCAGCATTTT.

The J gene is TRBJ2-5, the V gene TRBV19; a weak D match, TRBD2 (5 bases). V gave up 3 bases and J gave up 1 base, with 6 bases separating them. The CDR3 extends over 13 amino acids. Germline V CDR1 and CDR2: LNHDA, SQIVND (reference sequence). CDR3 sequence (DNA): TGTGCCAGTAGTATGAGCGGCCAAGAGACCCAGTACTTC. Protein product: CASSMSGQETQYF.

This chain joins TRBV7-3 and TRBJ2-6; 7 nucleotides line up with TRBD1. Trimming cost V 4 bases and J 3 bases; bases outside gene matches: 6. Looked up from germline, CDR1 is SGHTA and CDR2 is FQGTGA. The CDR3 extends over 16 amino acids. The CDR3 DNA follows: TGTGCCAGCAGCTCAACAGGGGTTGGTGGGGCCAACGTCCTGACTTTC. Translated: CASSSTGVGGANVLTF. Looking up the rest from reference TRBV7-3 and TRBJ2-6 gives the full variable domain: GAGVSQTPSNKVTEKGKYVELRCDPISGHTALYWYRQSLGQGPEFLIYFQGTGAADDSGLPNDRFFAVRPEGSVSTLKIQRTERGDSAVYLCASSSTGVGGANVLTFGAGSRLTVL.

The CDR3 bases are TGTGCCAGCAGTAAAGGGGGCGCGATCTACGAGCAGTACTTC. Translation: CASSKGGAIYEQYF. This chain uses TRBV11-3 with TRBJ2-7, with 7 bases identical to TRBD1. Germline trimming cut 6 bases from V and 3 bases from J; bases unmatched to any gene: 8. Germline V gene data show CDR1 as SGHNT and CDR2 as YENEEA. The CDR3 is made up of 14 amino acids.

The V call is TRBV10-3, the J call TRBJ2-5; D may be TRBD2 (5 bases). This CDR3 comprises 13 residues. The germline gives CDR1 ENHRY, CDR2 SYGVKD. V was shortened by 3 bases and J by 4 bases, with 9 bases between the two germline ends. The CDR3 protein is CAISDGERETQYF. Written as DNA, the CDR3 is TGTGCCATCAGTGACGGGGAGAGAGAGACCCAGTACTTC.

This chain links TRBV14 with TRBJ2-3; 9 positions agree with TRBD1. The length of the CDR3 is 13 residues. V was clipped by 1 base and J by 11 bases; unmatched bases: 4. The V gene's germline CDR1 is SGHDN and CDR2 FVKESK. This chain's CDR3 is CASSQVRQGEQYF. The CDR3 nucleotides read TGTGCCAGCAGCCAAGTACGACAGGGGGAGCAGTATTTT.

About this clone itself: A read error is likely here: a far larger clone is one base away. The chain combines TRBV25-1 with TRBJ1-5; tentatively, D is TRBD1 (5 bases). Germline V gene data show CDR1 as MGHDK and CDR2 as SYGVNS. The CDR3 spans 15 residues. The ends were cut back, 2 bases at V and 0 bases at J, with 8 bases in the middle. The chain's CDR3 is CASSEGGASNQPQHF. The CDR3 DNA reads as TGTGCCAGCAGTGAAGGCGGGGCTAGCAATCAGCCCCAGCATTTT.

CDR3 coding DNA: TGTGCCAGTAGTGATACAGGGGCAGATACGCAGTATTTT. Protein: CASSDTGADTQYF. This rearrangement joins TRBV19 to TRBJ2-3; TRBD1 agrees at 7 bases. CDR1 and CDR2 (germline): LNHDA, SQIVND (reference sequence). With 5 bases clipped from V and 4 bases from J, the junction kept 3 bases outside the gene matches. This CDR3 has 13 amino acids.